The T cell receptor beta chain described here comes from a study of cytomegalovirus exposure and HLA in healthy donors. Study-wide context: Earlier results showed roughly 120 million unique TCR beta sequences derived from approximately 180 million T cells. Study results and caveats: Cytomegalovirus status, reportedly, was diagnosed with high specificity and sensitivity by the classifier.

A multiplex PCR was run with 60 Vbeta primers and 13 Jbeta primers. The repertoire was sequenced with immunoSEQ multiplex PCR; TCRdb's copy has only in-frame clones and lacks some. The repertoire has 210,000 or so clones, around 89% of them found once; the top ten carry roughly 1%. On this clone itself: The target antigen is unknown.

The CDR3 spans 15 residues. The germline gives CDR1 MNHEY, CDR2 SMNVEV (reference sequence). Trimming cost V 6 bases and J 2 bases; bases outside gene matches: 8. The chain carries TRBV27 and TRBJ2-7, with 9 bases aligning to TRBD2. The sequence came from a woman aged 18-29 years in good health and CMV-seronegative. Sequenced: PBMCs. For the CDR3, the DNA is TGTGCCAGCAGAAATATAGCGGGAGAGACCTACGAGCAGTACTTC. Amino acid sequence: CASRNIAGETYEQYF.